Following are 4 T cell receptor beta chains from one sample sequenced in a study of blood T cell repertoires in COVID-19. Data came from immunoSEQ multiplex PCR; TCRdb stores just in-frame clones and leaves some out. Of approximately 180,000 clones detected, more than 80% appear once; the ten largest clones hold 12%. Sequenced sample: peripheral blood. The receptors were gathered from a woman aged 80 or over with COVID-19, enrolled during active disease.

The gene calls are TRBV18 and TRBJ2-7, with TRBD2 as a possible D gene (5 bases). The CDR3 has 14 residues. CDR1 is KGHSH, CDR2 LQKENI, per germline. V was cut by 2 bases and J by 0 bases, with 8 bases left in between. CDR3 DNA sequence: TGTGCCAGCTCACCAAGCGGAGCCTCCTACGAGCAGTACTTC. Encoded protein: CASSPSGASYEQYF.

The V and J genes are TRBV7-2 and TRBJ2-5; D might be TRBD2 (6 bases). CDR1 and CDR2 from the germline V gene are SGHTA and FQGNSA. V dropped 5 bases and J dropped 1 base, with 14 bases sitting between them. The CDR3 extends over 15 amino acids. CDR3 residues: CASSPNGGGQETQYF. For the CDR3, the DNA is TGTGCCAGCAGCCCTAACGGGGGTGGCCAAGAGACCCAGTACTTC.

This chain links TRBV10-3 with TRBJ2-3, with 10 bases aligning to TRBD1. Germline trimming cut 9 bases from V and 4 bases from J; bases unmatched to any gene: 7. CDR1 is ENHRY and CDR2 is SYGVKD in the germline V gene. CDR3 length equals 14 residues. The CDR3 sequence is CAISGTGVADTQYF. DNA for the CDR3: TGTGCCATTTCCGGGACAGGGGTAGCAGATACGCAGTATTTT.

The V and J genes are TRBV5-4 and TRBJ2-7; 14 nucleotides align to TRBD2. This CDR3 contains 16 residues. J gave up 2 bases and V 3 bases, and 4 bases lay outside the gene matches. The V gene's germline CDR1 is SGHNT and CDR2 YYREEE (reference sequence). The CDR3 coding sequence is TGTGCCAGCAGCTCGAAGACTAGCGGGGGGGCCTACGAGCAGTACTTC. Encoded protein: CASSSKTSGGAYEQYF.